This T cell receptor (beta chain) is drawn from a study of cytomegalovirus exposure and HLA in healthy donors. Study-wide points: Associated with cytomegalovirus, according to the listing, were around 160 TCR beta chains. By HLA locus, TCR association rates varied in a later analysis, with DRB1 showing the most and HLA-C the fewest. Presence/absence analyses took donor sequencing depth as roughly uniform.

For this clone: Its matching antigen is unknown.

This PCR relied on a set of 60 Vbeta primers and 13 Jbeta primers. The method was immunoSEQ multiplex PCR; TCRdb's version includes in-frame clones alone and lacks a portion of them. This sample has over 100,000 clones, with more than 75% found just once. The sample taken for sequencing was PBMCs. The sequence came from a female donor in good health and CMV-seronegative.

As DNA, the CDR3 is TGTGCCAGCAGCTTGGCCTGGGGACAGGGACTCACTGGGGCCAACGTCCTGACTTTC. Its translation: CASSLAWGQGLTGANVLTF. This chain joins TRBV5-4 and TRBJ2-6; 9 bases line up with TRBD1. This CDR3 comprises 19 residues. Germline V CDR1 and CDR2: SGHNT, YYREEE (reference sequence). J gave up 2 bases and V 0 bases, and 9 bases lay outside the gene matches.